A single sample gave rise to the 8 T cell receptor beta chains below, sequenced in a study of type 1 and type 2 diabetes patients listed by TCRdb under 2016. The sequencer listed for this sample is Illumina MiSeq. TCRbeta CDR3 amplification used genomic DNA from the sorted T cell subsets as template. The TCRbeta CDR3 region was amplified by multiplex PCR with 30 forward and 13 reverse primers. Using fastp trimming at Q25 and MiXCR clonotype assembly, TCRdb reanalyzed the public sequencing data and kept in-frame beta chains. Identical CDR3 protein sequences are pooled into one entry, listed with their most common genes and DNA. Across this sample there are fewer than 300,000 distinct CDR3 sequences, with roughly 44% seen only once. Of the sample, about an eighth is held by the ten largest clones. What was sequenced was peripheral blood mononuclear cells (PBMCs). These receptor sequences come from a man aged 18 to 29 with type 2 diabetes.

In this sample, this clonotype turned up many times. The V call is TRBV2, the J call TRBJ2-1; TRBD2 aligns across 10 bases. V shed 6 bases, J shed 6 bases, and the junction held 2 bases outside the gene matches. The germline CDR1 and CDR2 sequences are SNHLY and FYNNEI. The CDR3 length is 13 residues. Written as DNA, the CDR3 is TGTGCCAGCAGGACTAGCGGGCGCAATGAGCAGTTCTTC. Protein: CASRTSGRNEQFF. The full variable domain, completed using reference TRBV2 and TRBJ2-1, is EPEVTQTPSHQVTQMGQEVILRCVPISNHLYFYWYRQILGQKVEFLVSFYNNEISEKSEIFDDQFSVERPDGSNFTLKIRSTKLEDSAMYFCASRTSGRNEQFFGPGTRLTVL.

This clonotype was counted between two and nine times. The genes are TRBV7-6 and TRBJ2-3; 7 bases are shared with TRBD2. The CDR3 is made up of 16 amino acids. The germline CDR1 and CDR2 sequences are SGHVS and FNYEAQ. With 2 bases clipped from V and 5 bases from J, the junction kept 10 bases outside the gene matches. Here the CDR3 reads CASSLSGAGEGDTQYF. The CDR3 nucleotides are TGTGCCAGCAGCTTAAGCGGCGCGGGAGAGGGAGATACGCAGTATTTT.

There are a few counts of this clonotype. The chain uses TRBV7-8 and TRBJ2-1; D remains ambiguous. V gave up 3 bases and J gave up 4 bases, with 7 bases separating them. Germline CDR1 reads SGHVS; CDR2 reads FQNEAQ. The CDR3 spans 13 residues. The CDR3: CASSLATYNEQFF. DNA for the CDR3: TGTGCCAGCAGCTTGGCGACATACAATGAGCAGTTCTTC. Variable domain in full (rest from reference TRBV7-8 and TRBJ2-1): GAGVSQSPRYKVAKRGQDVALRCDPISGHVSLFWYQQALGQGPEFLTYFQNEAQLDKSGLPSDRFFAERPEGSVSTLKIQRTQQEDSAVYLCASSLATYNEQFFGPGTRLTVL.

The table lists this clonotype with a few counts. The chain employs TRBV14 and TRBJ1-6, with D unresolved. With 3 bases removed from V and 7 bases from J, the gap between germline ends came to 10 bases. In germline, CDR1 is SGHDN, CDR2 FVKESK. This CDR3 spans 14 amino acids. This CDR3 is CASSHGRSNSPLHF. The DNA of the CDR3 is TGTGCCAGCAGCCACGGACGGTCCAATTCACCCCTCCACTTT.

This chain connects TRBV10-2 to TRBJ1-1, with D unclear. Deletions cut 5 bases from V and 3 bases from J, with 4 bases between. CDR1 is WSHSY and CDR2 is SAAADI in the germline V gene. This CDR3 comprises 11 residues. CDR3 sequence reads: CASSQDTEAFF. CDR3 sequence (DNA): TGCGCCAGCAGTCAGGACACTGAAGCTTTCTTT.

The rearrangement joins TRBV9 to TRBJ2-5, with D perhaps matching TRBD2 (5 bases). The CDR3 sequence is 15 residues long. The ends were cut back, 3 bases at V and 2 bases at J, with 14 bases in the middle. CDR1 is SGDLS, CDR2 YYNGEE, per germline. CDR3 sequence: CASSAGGGSQETQYF. The CDR3 bases are TGTGCCAGCAGCGCTGGAGGCGGTTCACAAGAGACCCAGTACTTC.

This clonotype occurred many times. V is TRBV10-3 and J is TRBJ2-1; D may correspond to TRBD1 or TRBD2 (5 bases each). The V end lost 4 bases, the J end lost 10 bases, and 17 bases lay between the germline ends. CDR3 size: 14 residues. Germline CDR1 reads ENHRY; CDR2 reads SYGVKD. In DNA form, the CDR3 reads TGTGCCATCAGTGTCGGGGACGGGGTGAGAGAGCAGTTCTTC. It encodes CAISVGDGVREQFF.

V usage is TRBV2 and J usage is TRBJ1-4; D not resolved. The germline V and J ends were trimmed by 6 bases and 0 bases, with 8 bases remaining between them. The CDR3 runs 14 residues. CDR1 is SNHLY and CDR2 is FYNNEI in the germline V gene. The CDR3 loop is CASRVTATNEKLFF. CDR3 in DNA: TGTGCCAGCAGGGTCACTGCAACTAATGAAAAACTGTTTTTT.